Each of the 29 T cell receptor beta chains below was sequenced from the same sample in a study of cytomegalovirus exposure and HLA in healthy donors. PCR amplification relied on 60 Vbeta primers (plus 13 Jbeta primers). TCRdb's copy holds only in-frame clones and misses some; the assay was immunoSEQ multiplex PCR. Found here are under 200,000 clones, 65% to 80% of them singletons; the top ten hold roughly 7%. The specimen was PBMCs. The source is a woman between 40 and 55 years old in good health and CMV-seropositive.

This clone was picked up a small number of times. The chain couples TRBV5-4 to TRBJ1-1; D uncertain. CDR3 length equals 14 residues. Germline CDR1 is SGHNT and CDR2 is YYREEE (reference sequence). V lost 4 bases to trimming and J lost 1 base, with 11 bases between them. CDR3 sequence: CASSPTIANTEAFF. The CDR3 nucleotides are TGTGCCAGCAGCCCAACGATAGCGAACACTGAAGCTTTCTTT.

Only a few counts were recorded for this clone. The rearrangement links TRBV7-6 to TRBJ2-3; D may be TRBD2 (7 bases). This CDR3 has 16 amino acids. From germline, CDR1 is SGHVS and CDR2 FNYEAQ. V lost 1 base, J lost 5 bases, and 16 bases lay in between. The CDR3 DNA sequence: TGTGCCAGCAGCTTAGGACCGCGCGGGGGCCAAGATACGCAGTATTTT. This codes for CASSLGPRGGQDTQYF.

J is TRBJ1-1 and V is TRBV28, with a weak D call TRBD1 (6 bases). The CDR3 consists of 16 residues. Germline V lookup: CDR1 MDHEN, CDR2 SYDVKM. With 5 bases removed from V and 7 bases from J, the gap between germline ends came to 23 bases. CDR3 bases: TGTGCCAGCAGTCCCCGTCTGGGGGCAGGTAAAAATGAAGCTTTCTTT. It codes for CASSPRLGAGKNEAFF.

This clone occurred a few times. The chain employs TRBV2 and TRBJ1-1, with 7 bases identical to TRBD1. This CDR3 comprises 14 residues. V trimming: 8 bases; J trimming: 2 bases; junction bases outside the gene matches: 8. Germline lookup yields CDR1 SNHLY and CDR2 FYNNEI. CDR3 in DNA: TGTGCCAGCGCCTCAGGGGGGCAAAACACTGAAGCTTTCTTT. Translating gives CASASGGQNTEAFF.

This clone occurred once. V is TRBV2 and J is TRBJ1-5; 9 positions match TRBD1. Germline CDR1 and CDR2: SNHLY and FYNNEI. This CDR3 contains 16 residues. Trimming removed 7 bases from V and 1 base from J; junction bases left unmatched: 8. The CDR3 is CASKDRGLTSNQPQHF. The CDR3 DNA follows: TGTGCCAGCAAGGACAGGGGTTTGACGAGCAATCAGCCCCAGCATTTT.

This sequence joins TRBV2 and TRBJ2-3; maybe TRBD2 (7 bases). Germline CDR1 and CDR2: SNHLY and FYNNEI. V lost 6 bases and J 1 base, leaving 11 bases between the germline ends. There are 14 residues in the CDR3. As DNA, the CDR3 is TGTGCCAGCAGACGGGGGGCGGGCACAGATACGCAGTATTTT. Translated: CASRRGAGTDTQYF.

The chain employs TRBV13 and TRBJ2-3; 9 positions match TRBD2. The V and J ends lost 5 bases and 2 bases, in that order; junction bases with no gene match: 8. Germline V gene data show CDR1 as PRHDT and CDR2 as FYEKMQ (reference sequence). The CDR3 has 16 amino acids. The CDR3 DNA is TGTGCCAGCAGCACCACCCTAGCGGGGCTCACAGATACGCAGTATTTT. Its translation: CASSTTLAGLTDTQYF.

The CDR3 nucleotides are TGCGCCACGCGGGCCGGACCACCCTTTTGTGAGCAGTACTTC. It codes for CATRAGPPFCEQYF. The V call is TRBV23-1, the J call TRBJ2-7, with D possibly matching TRBD2 (5 bases). TRBV23-1 is labeled an ORF, and its function is uncertain. This CDR3 spans 14 amino acids. Between the trimmed V and J ends, which lost 10 bases and 7 bases, there was a span of 23 bases.

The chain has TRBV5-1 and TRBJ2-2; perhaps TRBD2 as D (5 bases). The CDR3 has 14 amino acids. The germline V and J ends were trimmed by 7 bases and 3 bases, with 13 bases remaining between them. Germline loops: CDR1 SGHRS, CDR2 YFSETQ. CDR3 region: CASATLGDTGELFF. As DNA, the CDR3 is TGCGCCAGCGCCACCCTCGGGGACACCGGGGAGCTGTTTTTT.

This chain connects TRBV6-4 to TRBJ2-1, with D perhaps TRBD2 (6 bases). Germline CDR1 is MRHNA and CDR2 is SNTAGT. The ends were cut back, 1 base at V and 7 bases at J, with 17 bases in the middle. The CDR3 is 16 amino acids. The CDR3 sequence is CASSDWGGAMRNEQFF. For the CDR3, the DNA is TGTGCCAGCAGTGACTGGGGCGGGGCTATGAGGAATGAGCAGTTCTTC.

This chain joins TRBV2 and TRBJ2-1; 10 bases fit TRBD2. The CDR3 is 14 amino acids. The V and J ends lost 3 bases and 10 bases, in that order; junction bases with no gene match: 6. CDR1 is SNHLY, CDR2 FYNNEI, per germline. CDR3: CASSDQRGGREQFF. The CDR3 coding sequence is TGTGCCAGCAGTGATCAGCGGGGGGGACGGGAGCAGTTCTTC.

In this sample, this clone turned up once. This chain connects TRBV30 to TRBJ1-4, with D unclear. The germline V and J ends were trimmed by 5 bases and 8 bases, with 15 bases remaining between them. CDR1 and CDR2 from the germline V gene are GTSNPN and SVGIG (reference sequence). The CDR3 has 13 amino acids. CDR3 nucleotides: TGTGCCTGGGGCAAGCCAGGAGGAGAAAAACTGTTTTTT. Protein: CAWGKPGGEKLFF.

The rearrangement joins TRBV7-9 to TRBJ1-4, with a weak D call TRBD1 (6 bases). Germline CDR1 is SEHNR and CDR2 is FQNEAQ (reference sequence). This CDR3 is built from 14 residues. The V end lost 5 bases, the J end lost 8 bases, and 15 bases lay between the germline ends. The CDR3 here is CASSDITGWEKLFF. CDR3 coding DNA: TGTGCCAGCAGCGACATTACAGGGTGGGAAAAACTGTTTTTT.

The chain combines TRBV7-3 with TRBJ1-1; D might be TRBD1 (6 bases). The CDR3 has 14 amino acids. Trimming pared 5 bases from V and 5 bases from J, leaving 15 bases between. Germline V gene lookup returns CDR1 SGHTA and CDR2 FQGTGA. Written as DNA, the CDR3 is TGTGCCAGCAGCCAGTTCGGGACACCGACTGAAGCTTTCTTT. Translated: CASSQFGTPTEAFF. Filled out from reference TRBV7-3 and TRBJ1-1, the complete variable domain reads GAGVSQTPSNKVTEKGKYVELRCDPISGHTALYWYRQSLGQGPEFLIYFQGTGAADDSGLPNDRFFAVRPEGSVSTLKIQRTERGDSAVYLCASSQFGTPTEAFFGQGTRLTVV.

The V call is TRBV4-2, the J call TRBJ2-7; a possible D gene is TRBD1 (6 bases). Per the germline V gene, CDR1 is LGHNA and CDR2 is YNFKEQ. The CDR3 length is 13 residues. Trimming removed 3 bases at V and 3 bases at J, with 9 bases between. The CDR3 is CASSQGAGYEQYF. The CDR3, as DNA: TGTGCCAGCAGCCAGGGGGCTGGCTACGAGCAGTACTTC.

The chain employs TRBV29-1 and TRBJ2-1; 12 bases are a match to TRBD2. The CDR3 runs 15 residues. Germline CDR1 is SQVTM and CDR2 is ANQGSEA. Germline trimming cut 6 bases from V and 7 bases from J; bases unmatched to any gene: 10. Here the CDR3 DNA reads TGCAGCGTACTCTCGACTAGCGGGGGACGTAATGAGCAGTTCTTC. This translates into CSVLSTSGGRNEQFF.

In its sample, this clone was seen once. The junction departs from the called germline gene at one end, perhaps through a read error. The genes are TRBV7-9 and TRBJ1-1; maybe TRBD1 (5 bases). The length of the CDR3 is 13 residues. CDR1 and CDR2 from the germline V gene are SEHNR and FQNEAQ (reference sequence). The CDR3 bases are TGTTCCAGCAGCTTAGTAGGGGACACTGAAGCTTTCTTT. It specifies CSSSLVGDTEAFF.

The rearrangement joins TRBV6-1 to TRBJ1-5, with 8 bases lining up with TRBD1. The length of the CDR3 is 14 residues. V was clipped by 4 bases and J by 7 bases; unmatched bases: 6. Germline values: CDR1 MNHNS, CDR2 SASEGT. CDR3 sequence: CASSVQTGAQPQHF. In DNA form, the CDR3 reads TGTGCCAGCAGTGTTCAGACAGGGGCGCAGCCCCAGCATTTT.

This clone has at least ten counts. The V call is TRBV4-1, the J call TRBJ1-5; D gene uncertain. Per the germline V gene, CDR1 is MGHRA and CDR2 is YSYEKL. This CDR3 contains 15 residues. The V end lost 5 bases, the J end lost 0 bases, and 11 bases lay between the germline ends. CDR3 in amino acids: CASSVAYTSNQPQHF. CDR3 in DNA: TGCGCCAGCAGCGTAGCTTATACTAGCAATCAGCCCCAGCATTTT.

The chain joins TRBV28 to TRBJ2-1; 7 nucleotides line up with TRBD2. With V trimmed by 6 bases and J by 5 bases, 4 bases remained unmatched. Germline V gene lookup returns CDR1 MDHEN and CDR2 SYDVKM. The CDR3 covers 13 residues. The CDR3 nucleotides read TGTGCCAGCAGGGGGGGGACCCACAATGAGCAGTTCTTC. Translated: CASRGGTHNEQFF.

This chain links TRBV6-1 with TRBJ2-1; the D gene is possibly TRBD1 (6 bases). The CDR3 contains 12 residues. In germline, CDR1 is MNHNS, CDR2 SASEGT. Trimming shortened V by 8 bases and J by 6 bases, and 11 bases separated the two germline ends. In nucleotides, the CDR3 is TGTGCCAGCCAGACAGGATCCAATGAGCAGTTCTTC. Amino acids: CASQTGSNEQFF.

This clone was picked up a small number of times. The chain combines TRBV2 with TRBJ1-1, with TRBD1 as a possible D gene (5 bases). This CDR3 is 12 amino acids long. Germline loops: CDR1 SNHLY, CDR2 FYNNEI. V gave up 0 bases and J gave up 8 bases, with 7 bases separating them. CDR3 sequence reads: CASSEANREAFF. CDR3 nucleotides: TGTGCCAGCAGTGAAGCGAACAGGGAAGCTTTCTTT. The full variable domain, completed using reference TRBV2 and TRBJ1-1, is EPEVTQTPSHQVTQMGQEVILRCVPISNHLYFYWYRQILGQKVEFLVSFYNNEISEKSEIFDDQFSVERPDGSNFTLKIRSTKLEDSAMYFCASSEANREAFFGQGTRLTVV.

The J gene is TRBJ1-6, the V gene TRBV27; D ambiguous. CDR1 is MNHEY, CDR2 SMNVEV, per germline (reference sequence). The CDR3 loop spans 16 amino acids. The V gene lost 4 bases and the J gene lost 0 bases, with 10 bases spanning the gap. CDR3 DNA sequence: TGTGCCAGCAGTTCGGAAGGGAGCTCCTATAATTCACCCCTCCACTTT. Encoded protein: CASSSEGSSYNSPLHF.

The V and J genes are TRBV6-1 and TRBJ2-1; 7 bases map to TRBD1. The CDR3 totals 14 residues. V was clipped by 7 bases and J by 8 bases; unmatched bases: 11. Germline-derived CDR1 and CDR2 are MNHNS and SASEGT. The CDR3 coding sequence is TGTGCCAGCAACGTCGACAGGGTGCTGTATGAGCAGTTCTTC. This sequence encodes CASNVDRVLYEQFF.

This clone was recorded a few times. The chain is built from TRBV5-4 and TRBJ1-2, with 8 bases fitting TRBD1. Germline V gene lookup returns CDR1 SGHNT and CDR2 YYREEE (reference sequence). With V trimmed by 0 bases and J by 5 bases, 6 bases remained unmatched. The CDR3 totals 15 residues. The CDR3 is CASSLVPQGEYGYTF. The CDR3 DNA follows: TGTGCCAGCAGCTTGGTCCCACAGGGGGAGTATGGCTACACCTTC.

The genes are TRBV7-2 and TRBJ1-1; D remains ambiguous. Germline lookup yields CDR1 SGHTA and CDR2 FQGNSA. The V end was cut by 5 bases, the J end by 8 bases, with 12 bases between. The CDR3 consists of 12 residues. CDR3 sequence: CASSPPTWEAFF. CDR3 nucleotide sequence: TGTGCCAGCAGCCCTCCGACATGGGAAGCTTTCTTT. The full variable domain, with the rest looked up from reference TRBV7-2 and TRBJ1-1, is GAGVSQSPSNKVTEKGKDVELRCDPISGHTALYWYRQSLGQGLEFLIYFQGNSAPDKSGLPSDRFSAERTGGSVSTLTIQRTQQEDSAVYLCASSPPTWEAFFGQGTRLTVV.

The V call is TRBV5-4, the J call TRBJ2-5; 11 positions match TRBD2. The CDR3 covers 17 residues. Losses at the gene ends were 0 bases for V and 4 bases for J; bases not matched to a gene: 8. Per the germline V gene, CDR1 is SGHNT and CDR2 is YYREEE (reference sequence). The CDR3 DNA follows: TGTGCCAGCAGCTTGGATAGCGGGGGGGCTTGGCGAGAGACCCAGTACTTC. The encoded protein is CASSLDSGGAWRETQYF. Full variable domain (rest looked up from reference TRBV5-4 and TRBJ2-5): ETGVTQSPTHLIKTRGQQVTLRCSSQSGHNTVSWYQQALGQGPQFIFQYYREEENGRGNFPPRFSGLQFPNYSSELNVNALELDDSALYLCASSLDSGGAWRETQYFGPGTRLLVL.

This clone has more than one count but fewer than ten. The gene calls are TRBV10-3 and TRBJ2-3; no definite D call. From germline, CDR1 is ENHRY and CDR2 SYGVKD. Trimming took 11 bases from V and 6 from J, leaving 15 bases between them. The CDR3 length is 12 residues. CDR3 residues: CASLSNGDTQYF. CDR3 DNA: TGTGCCTCCCTCTCTAACGGGGATACGCAGTATTTT.

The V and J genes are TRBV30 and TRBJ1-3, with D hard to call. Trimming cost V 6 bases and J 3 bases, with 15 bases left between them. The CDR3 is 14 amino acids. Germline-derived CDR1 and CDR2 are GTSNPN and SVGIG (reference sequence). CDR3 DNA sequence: TGTGCCTGTCGAGGTCCCAGTGGTGGAAACACCATATATTTT. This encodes CACRGPSGGNTIYF.